These 2 T cell receptor beta chains share one sample of origin, sequenced in a study of blood T cell repertoires in COVID-19. Assay used: immunoSEQ multiplex PCR; TCRdb lists only in-frame clones, some missing. Here the sample spans some 330,000 clones, around 87% being singletons. Sequenced sample: peripheral blood. The receptors were gathered from a woman aged 45-65 years with active or convalescent COVID-19.

This clone was picked up one time. The CDR3 DNA sequence: TGTGCCAGCAGTTTTGGAACAGGGGGCGTGGGGGGAGAGACCCAGTACTTC. As protein: CASSFGTGGVGGETQYF. The chain carries TRBV28 and TRBJ2-5, with 9 bases fitting TRBD1. V lost 3 bases to trimming and J lost 4 bases; unmatched junction nucleotides: 12. Per the germline V gene, CDR1 is MDHEN and CDR2 is SYDVKM. The CDR3 sequence is 17 residues long.

This clone occurred a few times. The chain has TRBV5-1 and TRBJ1-4; 9 nucleotides align to TRBD1. Germline V gives CDR1 SGHRS, CDR2 YFSETQ. V lost 4 bases to trimming and J lost 8 bases; unmatched junction nucleotides: 9. The CDR3 runs 15 residues. The CDR3 sequence is CASSPKTGGFEKLFF. Here the CDR3 DNA reads TGCGCCAGCAGCCCAAAGACAGGGGGATTCGAAAAACTGTTTTTT.